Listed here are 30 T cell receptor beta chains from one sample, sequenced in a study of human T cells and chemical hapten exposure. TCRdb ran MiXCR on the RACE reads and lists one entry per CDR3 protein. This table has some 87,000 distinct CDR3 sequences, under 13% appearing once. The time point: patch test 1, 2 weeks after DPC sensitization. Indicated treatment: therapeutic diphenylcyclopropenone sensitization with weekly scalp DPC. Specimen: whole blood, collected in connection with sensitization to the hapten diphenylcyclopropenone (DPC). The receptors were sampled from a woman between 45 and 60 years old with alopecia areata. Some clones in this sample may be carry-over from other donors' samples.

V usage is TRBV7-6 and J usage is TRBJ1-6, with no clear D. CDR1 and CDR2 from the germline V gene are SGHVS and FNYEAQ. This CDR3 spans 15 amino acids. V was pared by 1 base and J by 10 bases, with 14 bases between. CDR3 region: CASSLEFAGNSPLHF. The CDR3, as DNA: TGTGCCAGCAGCTTAGAATTCGCAGGAAACTCACCCCTCCACTTT.

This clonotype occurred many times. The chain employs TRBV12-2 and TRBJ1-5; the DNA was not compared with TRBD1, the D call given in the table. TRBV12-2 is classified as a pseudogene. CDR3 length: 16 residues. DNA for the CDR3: TGTGCAAGTCGCCAGGACAGGACGCAAAGCAATCAGCCCCAGCATTTT. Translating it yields CASRQDRTQSNQPQHF.

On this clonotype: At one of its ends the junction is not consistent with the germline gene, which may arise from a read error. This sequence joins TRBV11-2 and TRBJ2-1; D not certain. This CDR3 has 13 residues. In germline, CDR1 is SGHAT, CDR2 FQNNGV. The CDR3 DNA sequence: TGTACCAGCAGCTTACGCCTCTCCGATGAGCAGTTCTTC. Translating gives CTSSLRLSDEQFF.

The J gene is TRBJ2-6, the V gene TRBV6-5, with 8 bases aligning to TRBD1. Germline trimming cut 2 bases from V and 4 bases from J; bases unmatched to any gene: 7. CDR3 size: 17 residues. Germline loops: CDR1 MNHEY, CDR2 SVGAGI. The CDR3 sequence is CASSYPAGGEGANVLTF. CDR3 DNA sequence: TGTGCCAGCAGTTACCCAGCAGGGGGCGAAGGGGCCAACGTCCTGACTTTC.

This CDR3 reads CSPRGPGLNTEAFF. The DNA for the CDR3 is TGCAGTCCAAGAGGACCGGGGCTAAACACTGAAGCTTTCTTT. This chain links TRBV20-1 with TRBJ1-1, with D possibly TRBD1 on 5 matching bases. CDR3 length: 14 residues. V lost 8 bases and J 2 bases, leaving 18 bases between the germline ends. CDR1 is DFQATT and CDR2 is SNEGSKA in the germline V gene (reference sequence).

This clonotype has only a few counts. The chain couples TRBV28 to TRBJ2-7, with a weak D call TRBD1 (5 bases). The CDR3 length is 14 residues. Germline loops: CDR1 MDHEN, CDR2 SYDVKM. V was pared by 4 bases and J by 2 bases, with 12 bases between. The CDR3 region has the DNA TGTGCCAGCAGTTCCGGAGACAGAACCTACGAGCAGTACTTC. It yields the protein CASSSGDRTYEQYF.

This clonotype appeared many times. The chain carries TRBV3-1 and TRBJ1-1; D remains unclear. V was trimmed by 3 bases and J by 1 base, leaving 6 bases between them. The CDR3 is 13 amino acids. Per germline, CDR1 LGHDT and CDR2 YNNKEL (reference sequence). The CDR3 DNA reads TGTGCCAGCAGCCAGGCCCGGAACACTGAAGCTTTCTTT. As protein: CASSQARNTEAFF.

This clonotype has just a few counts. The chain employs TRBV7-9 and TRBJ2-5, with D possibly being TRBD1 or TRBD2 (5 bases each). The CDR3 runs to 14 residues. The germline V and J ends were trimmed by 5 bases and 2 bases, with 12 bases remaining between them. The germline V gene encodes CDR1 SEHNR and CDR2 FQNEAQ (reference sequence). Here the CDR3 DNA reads TGTGCCAGCAGCACGGGGCCTATACAAGAGACCCAGTACTTC. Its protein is CASSTGPIQETQYF.

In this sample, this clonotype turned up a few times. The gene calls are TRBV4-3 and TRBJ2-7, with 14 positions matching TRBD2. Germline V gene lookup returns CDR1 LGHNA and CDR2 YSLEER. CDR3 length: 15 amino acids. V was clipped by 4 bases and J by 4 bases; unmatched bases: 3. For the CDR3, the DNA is TGCGCCAGCAGCCTGGGACTAGCGGGAGTTTACGAGCAGTACTTC. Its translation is CASSLGLAGVYEQYF.

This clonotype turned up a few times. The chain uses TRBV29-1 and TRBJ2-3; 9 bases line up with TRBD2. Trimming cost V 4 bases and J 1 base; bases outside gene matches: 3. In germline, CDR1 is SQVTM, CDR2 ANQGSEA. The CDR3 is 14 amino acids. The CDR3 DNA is TGCAGCGTTGTGACTAGCGGAGGCACAGATACGCAGTATTTT. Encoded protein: CSVVTSGGTDTQYF.

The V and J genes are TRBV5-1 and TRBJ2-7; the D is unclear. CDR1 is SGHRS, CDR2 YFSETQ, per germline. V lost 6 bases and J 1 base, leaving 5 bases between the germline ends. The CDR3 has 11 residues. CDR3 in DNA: TGCGCCAGCAAAGGGTCCTACGAGCAGTACTTC. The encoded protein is CASKGSYEQYF.

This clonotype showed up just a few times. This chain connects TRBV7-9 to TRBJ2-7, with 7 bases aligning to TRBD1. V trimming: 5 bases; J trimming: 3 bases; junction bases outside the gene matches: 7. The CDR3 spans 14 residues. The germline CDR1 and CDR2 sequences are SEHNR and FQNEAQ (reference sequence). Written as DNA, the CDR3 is TGTGCCAGCAGCCCTTCGACAGGGATCTACGAGCAGTACTTC. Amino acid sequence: CASSPSTGIYEQYF.

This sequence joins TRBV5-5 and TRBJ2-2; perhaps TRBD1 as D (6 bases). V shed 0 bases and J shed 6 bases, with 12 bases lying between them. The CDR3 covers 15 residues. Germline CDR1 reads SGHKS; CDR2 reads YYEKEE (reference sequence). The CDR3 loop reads CASSLEPGVPGELFF. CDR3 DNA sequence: TGTGCCAGCAGCTTGGAGCCAGGGGTTCCCGGGGAGCTGTTTTTT.

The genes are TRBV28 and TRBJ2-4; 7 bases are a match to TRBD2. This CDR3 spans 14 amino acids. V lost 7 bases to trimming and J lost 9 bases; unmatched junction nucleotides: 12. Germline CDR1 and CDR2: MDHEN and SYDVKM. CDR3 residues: CASIPSGKQSIQYF. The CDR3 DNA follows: TGTGCCAGCATTCCCAGCGGGAAACAAAGCATTCAGTACTTC.

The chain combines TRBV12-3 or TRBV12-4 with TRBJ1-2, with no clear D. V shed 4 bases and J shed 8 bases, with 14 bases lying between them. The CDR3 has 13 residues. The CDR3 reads CASSSGSLMGYTF. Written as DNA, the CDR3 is TGTGCCAGCAGTTCAGGCAGCCTCATGGGCTACACCTTC.

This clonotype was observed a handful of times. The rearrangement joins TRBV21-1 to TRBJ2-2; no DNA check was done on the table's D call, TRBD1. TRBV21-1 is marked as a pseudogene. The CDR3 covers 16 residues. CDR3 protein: CASSKEPAGDTGELFF. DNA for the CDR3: TGTGCCAGCAGCAAAGAACCCGCCGGGGACACCGGGGAGCTGTTTTTT.

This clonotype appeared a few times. The CDR3 is CASSEEGLAADTQYF. The CDR3 DNA reads TGTGCCAGCAGTGAAGAGGGACTAGCCGCAGATACGCAGTATTTT. This sequence joins TRBV2 and TRBJ2-3; 9 bases fit TRBD2. V trimming: 1 base; J trimming: 4 bases; junction bases outside the gene matches: 3. Germline CDR1 reads SNHLY; CDR2 reads FYNNEI. The CDR3 is 15 amino acids.

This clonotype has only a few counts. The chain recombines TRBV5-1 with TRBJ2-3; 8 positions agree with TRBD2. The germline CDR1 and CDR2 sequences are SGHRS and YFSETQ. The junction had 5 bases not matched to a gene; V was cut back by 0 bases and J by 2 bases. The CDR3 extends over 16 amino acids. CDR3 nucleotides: TGCGCCAGCAGCTTGGCGGCTAGCGGGTACACAGATACGCAGTATTTT. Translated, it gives CASSLAASGYTDTQYF.

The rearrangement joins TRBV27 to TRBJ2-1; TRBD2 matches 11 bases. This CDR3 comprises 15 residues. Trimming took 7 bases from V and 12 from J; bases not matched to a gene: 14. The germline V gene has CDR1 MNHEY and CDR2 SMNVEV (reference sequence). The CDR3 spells CASTLTSGRDAGQFF. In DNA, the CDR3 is TGTGCCAGCACACTAACTAGCGGGAGAGATGCGGGGCAGTTCTTC.

CDR3 protein: CASSQDWDTSIQYF. The CDR3 DNA follows: TGTGCCAGCAGCCAAGACTGGGACACATCCATTCAGTACTTC. This rearrangement joins TRBV14 to TRBJ2-4; D may be TRBD1 (6 bases). Trimming removed 0 bases at V and 9 bases at J, with 12 bases between. Germline CDR1 is SGHDN and CDR2 is FVKESK. CDR3 size: 14 residues. Full variable domain (remainder filled in from reference TRBV14 and TRBJ2-4): EAGVTQFPSHSVIEKGQTVTLRCDPISGHDNLYWYRRVMGKEIKFLLHFVKESKQDESGMPNNRFLAERTGGTYSTLKVQPAELEDSGVYFCASSQDWDTSIQYFGAGTRLSVL.

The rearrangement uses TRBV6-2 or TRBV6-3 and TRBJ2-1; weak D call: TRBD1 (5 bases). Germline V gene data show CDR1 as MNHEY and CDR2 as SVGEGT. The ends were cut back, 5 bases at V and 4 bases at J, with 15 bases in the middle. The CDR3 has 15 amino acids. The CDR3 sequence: CASSPRQLKYNEQFF. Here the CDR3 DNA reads TGTGCCAGCAGTCCACGACAGTTGAAGTACAATGAGCAGTTCTTC.

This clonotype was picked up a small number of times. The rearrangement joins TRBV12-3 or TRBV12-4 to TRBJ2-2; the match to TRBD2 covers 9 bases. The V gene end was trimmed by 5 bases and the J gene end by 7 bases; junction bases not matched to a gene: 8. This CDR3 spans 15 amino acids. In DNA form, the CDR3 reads TGTGCCAGCAGTCCGATTAGCGGGAGTCTCGGGGAGCTGTTTTTT. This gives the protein CASSPISGSLGELFF.

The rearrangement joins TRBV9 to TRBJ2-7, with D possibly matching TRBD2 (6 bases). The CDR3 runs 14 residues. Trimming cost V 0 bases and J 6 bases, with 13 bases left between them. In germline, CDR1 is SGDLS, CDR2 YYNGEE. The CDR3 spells CASSVALGGGEQYF. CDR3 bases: TGTGCCAGCAGCGTAGCTCTGGGGGGTGGCGAGCAGTACTTC.

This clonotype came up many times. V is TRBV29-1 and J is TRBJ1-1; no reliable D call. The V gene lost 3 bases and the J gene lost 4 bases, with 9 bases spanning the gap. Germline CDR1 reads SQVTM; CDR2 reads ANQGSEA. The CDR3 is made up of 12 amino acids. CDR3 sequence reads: CSVEDPGTEAFF. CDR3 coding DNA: TGCAGCGTTGAGGATCCGGGCACTGAAGCTTTCTTT.

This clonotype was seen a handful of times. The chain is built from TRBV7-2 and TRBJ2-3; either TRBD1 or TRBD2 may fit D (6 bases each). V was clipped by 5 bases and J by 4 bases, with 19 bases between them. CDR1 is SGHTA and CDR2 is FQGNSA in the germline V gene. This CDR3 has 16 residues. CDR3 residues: CASSPRHGGQADTQYF. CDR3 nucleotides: TGTGCCAGCAGCCCGAGACACGGGGGCCAGGCAGATACGCAGTATTTT.

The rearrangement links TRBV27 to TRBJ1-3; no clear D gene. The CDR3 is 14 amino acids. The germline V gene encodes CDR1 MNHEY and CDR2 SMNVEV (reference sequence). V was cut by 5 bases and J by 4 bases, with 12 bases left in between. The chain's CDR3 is CASSPILPGNTIYF. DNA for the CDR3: TGTGCCAGCAGTCCCATACTACCGGGAAACACCATATATTTT.

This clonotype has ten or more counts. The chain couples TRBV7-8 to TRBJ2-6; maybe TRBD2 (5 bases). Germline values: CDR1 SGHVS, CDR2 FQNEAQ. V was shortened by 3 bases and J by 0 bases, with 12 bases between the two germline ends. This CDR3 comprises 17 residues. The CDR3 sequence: CASSFEGRRSGANVLTF. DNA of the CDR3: TGTGCCAGCAGCTTTGAGGGCCGCCGCTCTGGGGCCAACGTCCTGACTTTC.

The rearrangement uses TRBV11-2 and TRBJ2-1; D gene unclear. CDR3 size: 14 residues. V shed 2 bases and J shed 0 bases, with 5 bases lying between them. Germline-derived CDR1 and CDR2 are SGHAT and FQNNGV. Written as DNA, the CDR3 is TGTGCCAGCAGCTTAATTAACTCCTACAATGAGCAGTTCTTC. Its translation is CASSLINSYNEQFF. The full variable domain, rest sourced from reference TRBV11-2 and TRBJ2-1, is EAGVAQSPRYKIIEKRQSVAFWCNPISGHATLYWYQQILGQGPKLLIQFQNNGVVDDSQLPKDRFSAERLKGVDSTLKIQPAKLEDSAVYLCASSLINSYNEQFFGPGTRLTVL.

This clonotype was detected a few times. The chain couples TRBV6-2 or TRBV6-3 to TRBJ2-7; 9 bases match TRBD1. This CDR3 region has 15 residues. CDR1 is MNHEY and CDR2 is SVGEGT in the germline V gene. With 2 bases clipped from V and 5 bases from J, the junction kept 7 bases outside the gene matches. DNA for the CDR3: TGTGCCAGCAGTTACGGCGGGACAGGGTTCCACGAGCAGTACTTC. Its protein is CASSYGGTGFHEQYF.

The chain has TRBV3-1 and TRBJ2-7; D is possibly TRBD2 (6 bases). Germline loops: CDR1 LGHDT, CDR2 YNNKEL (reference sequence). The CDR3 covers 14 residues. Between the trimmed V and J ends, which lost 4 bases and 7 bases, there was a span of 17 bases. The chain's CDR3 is CASSPRLTGGEQYF. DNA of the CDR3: TGTGCCAGCAGCCCCCGACTTACCGGAGGGGAGCAGTACTTC.